This is a list of T cell receptor beta chains from one sample in a study of shared clonotypes between healthy human individuals. This table comes from immunoSEQ multiplex PCR, and its TCRdb copy is limited to in-frame clones, with some not included. The table lists around 2.1 million clones, approximately 94% of them singletons, with more than 1.5% in the top ten. Source material: naive CD8+ T cells from PBMCs. These TCRs come from a man aged 18-30 years in good health. Some clones in this sample may be carry-over from other donors' samples. Both conserved end residues are part of each CDR3. The D gene is left open where the match is weak. Size values are once, few and many counts, or a class for expanded clones, and some rows have none.

V: TRBV15; D: NA; J: TRBJ1-4; size: NA; DNA: TGTGCCACCAGCAGAGATGGGCGGTTTAATGAAAAACTGTTTTTT; CDR3: CATSRDGRFNEKLFF
V: TRBV28; D: NA; J: TRBJ1-2; size: few; DNA: TGTGCCAGCAGTCCCGATTCCTATGGCTACACCTTC; CDR3: CASSPDSYGYTF
V: TRBV7-9; D: NA; J: TRBJ2-4; size: NA; DNA: TGTGCCAGCAGCCCCGCCGGGTGGGGGAGAACCAAAAACATTCAGTACTTC; CDR3: CASSPAGWGRTKNIQYF
V: TRBV6-1; D: NA; J: TRBJ1-2; size: NA; DNA: TGTGCCAGCAGTGACCCGACGGACTCGCTGACTAACTATGGCTACACCTTC; CDR3: CASSDPTDSLTNYGYTF
V: TRBV19; D: NA; J: TRBJ2-1; size: NA; DNA: TGTGCCAGTAGACCCGGCCCAGAAAACAATGAGCAGTTCTTC; CDR3: CASRPGPENNEQFF
V: TRBV7-9; D: NA; J: TRBJ2-3; size: NA; DNA: TGTGCCAGCAGAGATAGCTTGGATACGCAGTATTTT; CDR3: CASRDSLDTQYF
V: TRBV27; D: NA; J: TRBJ1-1; size: NA; DNA: TGTGCCAGCAGTTTATCCCGGGGGGTCAGCACTGAAGCTTTCTTT; CDR3: CASSLSRGVSTEAFF
V: TRBV13; D: NA; J: TRBJ1-5; size: NA; DNA: TGTGCCAGCAGCGGCGCAGGTCAGCCCCAGCATTTT; CDR3: CASSGAGQPQHF
V: TRBV7-9; D: TRBD2; J: TRBJ2-1; size: NA; DNA: TGTGCCACCTTCTTAGCGGGGTACAATGAGCAGTTCTTC; CDR3: CATFLAGYNEQFF
V: TRBV6-4; D: NA; J: TRBJ1-3; size: once; DNA: TGTGCCAGCAGCCCTGACAGTACGACGGGTGGAAACACCATATATTTT; CDR3: CASSPDSTTGGNTIYF
V: TRBV19; D: TRBD2; J: TRBJ2-3; size: once; DNA: TGTGCCAGTAGTAGCCGACTAGCGGGCACAGATACGCAGTATTTT; CDR3: CASSSRLAGTDTQYF
V: TRBV28; D: NA; J: TRBJ2-3; size: NA; DNA: TGTGCCAGCAGTTTAGGCAGCCTGGCGTATAGCACAGATACGCAGTATTTT; CDR3: CASSLGSLAYSTDTQYF
V: TRBV27; D: TRBD1; J: TRBJ2-2; size: NA; DNA: TGTGCCAGCAGCCCCAGGGACAGGGCGACCGGGGAGCTGTTTTTT; CDR3: CASSPRDRATGELFF
V: TRBV27; D: NA; J: TRBJ1-1; size: once; DNA: TGTGCCAGCAGTTTATTGCCCCCCCGAGAAGCTTTCTTT; CDR3: CASSLLPPREAFF
V: TRBV5-8; D: NA; J: TRBJ2-7; size: NA; DNA: TGTGCCAGCAGTACGACCTACGAGCAGTACTTC; CDR3: CASSTTYEQYF
V: TRBV19; D: NA; J: TRBJ2-7; size: NA; DNA: TGTGCCAGTAGTATACGTGAAAATGTCTACGAGCAGTACTTC; CDR3: CASSIRENVYEQYF
V: TRBV7-3; D: NA; J: TRBJ2-7; size: NA; DNA: TGTGCCAGCAGTCCCTCGGGGGCCCCCATCGACGAGCAGTACTTC; CDR3: CASSPSGAPIDEQYF
V: TRBV7-9; D: TRBD1; J: TRBJ1-6; size: NA; DNA: TGTGCCAGCACATTACAGGGGGGGAATTCACCCCTCCACTTT; CDR3: CASTLQGGNSPLHF
V: TRBV30; D: NA; J: TRBJ1-4; size: NA; DNA: TGTGCCTCCACCCGGGAAAATTTCGTGGCAACTAATGAAAAACTGTTTTTT; CDR3: CASTRENFVATNEKLFF
V: TRBV7-6; D: NA; J: TRBJ2-1; size: once; DNA: TGTGCCAGCAGCTTATTCAAGCAACCGAACAATGAGCAGTTCTTC; CDR3: CASSLFKQPNNEQFF
V: TRBV18; D: NA; J: TRBJ2-7; size: NA; DNA: TGTGCCAGCTCACTCGGGACCCTGTCCTACGAGCAGTACTTC; CDR3: CASSLGTLSYEQYF
V: TRBV10-3; D: TRBD1; J: TRBJ2-7; size: NA; DNA: TGTGCCATCAGTGATCGGCATGAGACAGGGGCGTGGGAGCAGTACTTC; CDR3: CAISDRHETGAWEQYF
V: TRBV28; D: TRBD1; J: TRBJ2-7; size: NA; DNA: TGTGCCAGCAGCGGACAGGGGGCTTACGAGCAGTACTTC; CDR3: CASSGQGAYEQYF
V: TRBV2; D: NA; J: TRBJ2-7; size: NA; DNA: TGTGCCAGCGAACTGGGAGATTCCTACGAGCAGTACTTC; CDR3: CASELGDSYEQYF
V: TRBV19; D: TRBD1; J: TRBJ1-3; size: NA; DNA: TGTGCCAGTAGTGGTGGGGACAGCTCTGGAAACACCATATATTTT; CDR3: CASSGGDSSGNTIYF
V: TRBV6-5; D: NA; J: TRBJ2-3; size: NA; DNA: TGTGCCAGCAGGAGGACAGTCACAGATACGCAGTATTTT; CDR3: CASRRTVTDTQYF
V: TRBV28; D: NA; J: TRBJ1-2; size: NA; DNA: TGTGCCAGCAGTTTTGCGGGGACGGGTAATTATGGCTACACCTTC; CDR3: CASSFAGTGNYGYTF
V: TRBV11-2; D: NA; J: TRBJ2-7; size: NA; DNA: TGTGCCAGCAGCTTAATAGGGCCCGAGCAGTACTTC; CDR3: CASSLIGPEQYF
V: TRBV11-2; D: NA; J: TRBJ1-5; size: NA; DNA: TGTGCCAGCAGCTTGTGGGAAAATCAGCCCCAGCATTTT; CDR3: CASSLWENQPQHF
V: TRBV29-1; D: NA; J: TRBJ1-2; size: NA; DNA: TGCAGCGTTGAAGATCGAGGGGGAGACCTAGGCTACACCTTC; CDR3: CSVEDRGGDLGYTF
V: TRBV14; D: NA; J: TRBJ2-7; size: NA; DNA: TGTGCCAGCAGCCAAGTTCTGGGGAAAACGTACGAGCAGTACTTC; CDR3: CASSQVLGKTYEQYF
V: TRBV4-3; D: TRBD2; J: TRBJ2-1; size: NA; DNA: TGCGCCAGCAGCCAAGGTAGCGGGAAATACAATGAGCAGTTCTTC; CDR3: CASSQGSGKYNEQFF
V: TRBV5-1; D: TRBD2; J: TRBJ2-3; size: once; DNA: TGCGCCAGCAGCTTGTTAGCGGGAGTAACAGATACGCAGTATTTT; CDR3: CASSLLAGVTDTQYF
V: TRBV9; D: TRBD1; J: TRBJ1-2; size: NA; DNA: TGTGCCAGCAGCGCCCGGGACAGGGTGGTAGGCAACTATGGCTACACCTTC; CDR3: CASSARDRVVGNYGYTF
V: TRBV28; D: TRBD2; J: TRBJ2-3; size: NA; DNA: TGTGCCAGCAGTTTACTAGCGGGAGAGGTAGATACGCAGTATTTT; CDR3: CASSLLAGEVDTQYF
V: TRBV11-1; D: TRBD1; J: TRBJ1-1; size: NA; DNA: TGTGCCAGCAGCTTAATCGTTGAGGGGGCGCGGGGCACTGAAGCTTTCTTT; CDR3: CASSLIVEGARGTEAFF
V: TRBV6-5; D: TRBD2; J: TRBJ2-1; size: NA; DNA: TGTGCCAGCAGTTACATCCCGGGAGGGATGGGTGAGCAGTTCTTC; CDR3: CASSYIPGGMGEQFF
V: TRBV7-9; D: NA; J: TRBJ2-5; size: NA; DNA: TGTGCCAGCAGTAGGAAGGGGGGCCGGGAGACCCAGTACTTC; CDR3: CASSRKGGRETQYF
V: TRBV4-1; D: TRBD2; J: TRBJ2-2; size: NA; DNA: TGCGCCAGCTCCCAAGTCCCAGCGGGAGCATTGCACACCGGGGAGCTGTTTTTT; CDR3: CASSQVPAGALHTGELFF
V: TRBV19; D: NA; J: TRBJ2-1; size: NA; DNA: TGTGCCAGTAAGGCCGCCGGTTACAATGAGCAGTTCTTC; CDR3: CASKAAGYNEQFF
V: TRBV14; D: NA; J: TRBJ2-7; size: NA; DNA: TGTGCCAGCAGCCCCGGAAGCTACGAGCAGTACTTC; CDR3: CASSPGSYEQYF
V: TRBV5-8; D: NA; J: TRBJ2-5; size: NA; DNA: TGTGCCAGCAGCTTTAGAGGGCCAGAGACCCAGTACTTC; CDR3: CASSFRGPETQYF
V: TRBV27; D: TRBD1; J: TRBJ1-5; size: NA; DNA: TGTGCCAGCAGTTTATGGCAGGGGGCAGGCGATCAGCCCCAGCATTTT; CDR3: CASSLWQGAGDQPQHF
V: TRBV19; D: NA; J: TRBJ1-4; size: once; DNA: TGTGCCAGTAGCCCTCTTCTGGTGGATAATGAAAAACTGTTTTTT; CDR3: CASSPLLVDNEKLFF
V: TRBV6-1; D: TRBD1; J: TRBJ1-1; size: NA; DNA: TGTGCCGGCAGCCAGGGGGCGAACATGAACACTGAAGCTTTCTTT; CDR3: CAGSQGANMNTEAFF
V: TRBV9; D: TRBD1; J: TRBJ2-3; size: NA; DNA: TGTGCCAGCAGCGTAGGGCAGGGGGCGTCAGATACGCAGTATTTT; CDR3: CASSVGQGASDTQYF
V: TRBV19; D: NA; J: TRBJ2-7; size: NA; DNA: TGTGCCAGTAGTATAGATTCAGGGGATAGCTACGAGCAGTACTTC; CDR3: CASSIDSGDSYEQYF
V: TRBV29-1; D: TRBD1; J: TRBJ1-1; size: NA; DNA: TGCAGCGTTGAAGCTAGGCAGGGGGTATTCACTGAAGCTTTCTTT; CDR3: CSVEARQGVFTEAFF
V: TRBV7-9; D: NA; J: TRBJ2-5; size: NA; DNA: TGTGCCAGCTCCTCCGAAGGGGGGGAGGGAGAGACCCAGTACTTC; CDR3: CASSSEGGEGETQYF
V: TRBV7-9; D: NA; J: TRBJ2-7; size: NA; DNA: TGTGCCAGCAGCTTCCAGGGAGGCGAGCAGTACTTC; CDR3: CASSFQGGEQYF
V: TRBV2; D: TRBD2; J: TRBJ2-1; size: NA; DNA: TGTGCCAGCAGTGAATTCAGCGCAGGGAGGGTTGGTCTCAGCTCCTACAATGAGCAGTTCTTC; CDR3: CASSEFSAGRVGLSSYNEQFF
V: TRBV23-1; D: TRBD1; J: TRBJ1-4; size: once; DNA: TGCGCCAGCAGTCAACCCCCCCGACAGGGGAGGTCAGTAACTAATGAAAAACTGTTTTTT; CDR3: CASSQPPRQGRSVTNEKLFF
V: TRBV15; D: TRBD1; J: TRBJ2-7; size: NA; DNA: TGTGCCACCAGCGGTATCCGGGACAGACCCTACGAGCAGTACTTC; CDR3: CATSGIRDRPYEQYF
V: TRBV5-1; D: TRBD1; J: TRBJ2-7; size: NA; DNA: TGCGCCAGCAGGGGGACAGGGGATTGGGAGCAGTACTTC; CDR3: CASRGTGDWEQYF
V: TRBV11-2; D: NA; J: TRBJ1-5; size: NA; DNA: TGTGCCAGCAGCCCTGAATGGGATCAGCCCCAGCATTTT; CDR3: CASSPEWDQPQHF
V: TRBV11-2; D: TRBD1; J: TRBJ2-7; size: NA; DNA: TGTGCCAGCAGCACGGGACAGGGCTACGAGCAGTACTTC; CDR3: CASSTGQGYEQYF
V: TRBV4-3; D: NA; J: TRBJ2-3; size: NA; DNA: TGCGCCAGCAGCCAAGGATTTCCAGGAGGGGGTACGACAGATACGCAGTATTTT; CDR3: CASSQGFPGGGTTDTQYF
V: TRBV29-1; D: TRBD2; J: TRBJ2-3; size: NA; DNA: TGCAGCGTTTTAGGCCTAGCGGGAGAGATGGCAGATACGCAGTATTTT; CDR3: CSVLGLAGEMADTQYF
V: TRBV27; D: NA; J: TRBJ2-5; size: NA; DNA: TGTGCCAGCAGTTTATCCGGGGAGACCCAGTACTTC; CDR3: CASSLSGETQYF
V: TRBV30; D: NA; J: TRBJ2-2; size: NA; DNA: TGTGCCTGGAGAGGGGCCGGGGAGCTGTTTTTT; CDR3: CAWRGAGELFF